This TCR beta chain derives from a study of identical twins. From the 5' RACE reads, TCRdb called clonotypes with MiXCR, one entry per CDR3 protein. This sample carries about 470,000 distinct CDR3 sequences, 20% to 25% of them seen once, and the ten largest clones take around 3%. The ends were cut back, 0 bases at V and 7 bases at J, with 4 bases in the middle. The CDR3 runs to 11 residues. Germline V gene data show CDR1 as GTSNPN and CDR2 as SVGIG (reference sequence). A further study also used this sample, focusing on T cells expressing NK-cell markers.

What was sequenced was CD4+ T cells sorted from blood. This receptor was taken from a woman younger than 30 in good health. V usage is TRBV30 and J usage is TRBJ2-1; D remains unclear. CDR3 DNA sequence: TGTGCCTGGAGTGTGAGAAATGAGCAGTTCTTC. Its protein is CAWSVRNEQFF.